Following are 9 T cell receptor beta chains from one sample sequenced in a study of OX40 agonist ivuxolimab in advanced cancers. The table came from immunoSEQ multiplex PCR; TCRdb's copy has only in-frame clones and leaves some out. Here the sample spans 23,000 or so clones, roughly 78% being singletons. The source material was CD4+ or CD8+ T cells sorted from blood, sampled in a trial of the OX40 agonist ivuxolimab. The receptors were gathered from an adult with an advanced solid tumor such as melanoma, head and neck, liver or kidney cancer.

The rearrangement uses TRBV6-6 and TRBJ2-2; no definite D call. The V end lost 5 bases, the J end lost 2 bases, and 12 bases lay between the germline ends. Germline V CDR1 and CDR2: MNHNY, SVGAGI (reference sequence). The CDR3 is 15 residues long. CDR3 loop: CASSRREFNTGELFF. CDR3 coding DNA: TGTGCCAGCAGTCGACGTGAGTTTAACACCGGGGAGCTGTTTTTT.

The chain links TRBV4-1 to TRBJ2-7, with 7 bases lining up with TRBD1. The CDR3 totals 15 residues. CDR1 and CDR2 (germline): MGHRA, YSYEKL. Trimming at V came to 0 bases and at J to 3 bases, leaving 5 bases not matched to a gene. The CDR3: CASSQDRQGDYEQYF. In DNA, the CDR3 is TGCGCCAGCAGCCAAGATCGGCAGGGGGACTACGAGCAGTACTTC.

This clone has just a few counts. J is TRBJ2-7 and V is TRBV29-1; 7 bases fit TRBD1. Germline V CDR1 and CDR2: SQVTM, ANQGSEA. With 6 bases clipped from V and 4 bases from J, the junction kept 12 bases outside the gene matches. The CDR3 runs 14 residues. CDR3 sequence: CSVHVGGPTYEQYF. The CDR3 nucleotides read TGCAGCGTCCACGTAGGGGGCCCCACATACGAGCAGTACTTC.

The genes are TRBV19 and TRBJ1-1, with 9 positions matching TRBD1. CDR1 LNHDA and CDR2 SQIVND come from the germline V gene (reference sequence). V lost 6 bases, J lost 5 bases, and 7 bases stayed unmatched. The CDR3 runs 14 residues. The CDR3 coding sequence is TGTGCCAGTAGGGACAGGGGTTTGCTTACTGAAGCTTTCTTT. It codes for CASRDRGLLTEAFF.

The V call is TRBV29-1, the J call TRBJ2-1; no clear D gene. Germline V gene data show CDR1 as SQVTM and CDR2 as ANQGSEA. V lost 3 bases and J 7 bases, leaving 4 bases between the germline ends. This CDR3 spans 10 amino acids. The CDR3 DNA is TGCAGCGTTGAGACAAATGAGCAGTTCTTC. It encodes CSVETNEQFF.

The V and J genes are TRBV19 and TRBJ1-5; TRBD1 aligns across 8 bases. Germline loops: CDR1 LNHDA, CDR2 SQIVND (reference sequence). The CDR3 spans 16 residues. Trimming took 4 bases from V and 7 from J; bases not matched to a gene: 12. The CDR3 DNA reads as TGTGCCAGTAGTACTGGACAGGGATCAGCTCGCCAGCCCCAGCATTTT. Translated, it gives CASSTGQGSARQPQHF.

The chain recombines TRBV19 with TRBJ2-7; the match to TRBD2 covers 8 bases. The CDR3 loop spans 14 amino acids. Germline V CDR1 and CDR2: LNHDA, SQIVND (reference sequence). The trim removed 5 bases at V and 3 bases at J, leaving 6 bases unmatched. The CDR3 bases are TGTGCCAGTAGTCTCTCGGGAGGGGTCTACGAGCAGTACTTC. Protein: CASSLSGGVYEQYF.

This clone was picked up one time. V gene TRBV4-2 combines with J gene TRBJ1-4; the D gene is possibly TRBD1 (6 bases). Germline V lookup: CDR1 LGHNA, CDR2 YNFKEQ. This CDR3 spans 17 amino acids. The V and J ends lost 1 base and 8 bases respectively, with 20 bases between them. The CDR3 DNA reads TGTGCCAGCAGCCAAGTAGCCCAAACAGGGAGAATGGAAAAACTGTTTTTT. Translation: CASSQVAQTGRMEKLFF.

This clone appeared a few times. V and J are TRBV10-3 and TRBJ2-7; 8 bases line up with TRBD1. The CDR3 contains 15 residues. V was clipped by 6 bases and J by 3 bases; unmatched bases: 10. Germline V gene lookup returns CDR1 ENHRY and CDR2 SYGVKD. The CDR3, as DNA: TGTGCCATCAGCGAGACAGGGGCAGCGGGCTACGAGCAGTACTTC. Translating it yields CAISETGAAGYEQYF.